The T cell receptor beta chain under discussion was sequenced for a study of regulatory T cells in long-lasting Graves disease. About the study: The criterion for persistent Graves' disease was over 5 years of antithyroid drugs with positive TSH receptor antibodies.

The time point: persistent/refractory GD, antithyroid drugs over 5 years with positive TRAb. PBMC-extracted RNA yielded the TCR library. Study observations and caveats: Peripheral blood was the sole material, not thyroid tissue.

Arm-PCR with iRepertoire HTBI primers amplified the CDR3 regions for these TCR beta libraries. As handled by the study authors: The samples included around 60 TRBV and under 15 TRBJ segments. TCRdb fed the multiplex PCR reads into MiXCR, producing one record per CDR3 protein. The V and J calls come from TCRdb's annotation, not from the publication. Of fewer than 400,000 distinct CDR3 sequences in the sample, around 20% were seen once. This clonotype was counted many times. Its target is unknown. Germline V gene sequence: CDR1 MNHEY, CDR2 SVGAGI. The CDR3 is 14 amino acids. Deletions cut 4 bases from V and 0 bases from J, with 9 bases between.

The sequence was collected from a female donor with Graves disease. The sample consisted of peripheral blood mononuclear cells (PBMCs), taken when the disease was refractory, from a patient treated with antithyroid drugs. V usage is TRBV6-5 and J usage is TRBJ1-1; D unresolved. CDR3 nucleotide sequence: TGTGCCAGCAGTTCCGCGGAGTTGAACACTGAAGCTTTCTTT. Its translation: CASSSAELNTEAFF.